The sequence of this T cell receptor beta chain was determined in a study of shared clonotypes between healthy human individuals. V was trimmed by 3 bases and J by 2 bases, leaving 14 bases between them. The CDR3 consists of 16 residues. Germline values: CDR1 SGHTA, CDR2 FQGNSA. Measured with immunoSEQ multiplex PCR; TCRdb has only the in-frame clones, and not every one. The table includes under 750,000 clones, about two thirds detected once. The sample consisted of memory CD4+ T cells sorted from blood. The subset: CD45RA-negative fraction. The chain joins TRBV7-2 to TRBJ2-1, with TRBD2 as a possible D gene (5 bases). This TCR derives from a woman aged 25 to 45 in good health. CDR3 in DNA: TGTGCCAGCAGCTTGGAGAGCGGTGGGCCCTACAATGAGCAGTTCTTC. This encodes CASSLESGGPYNEQFF.